Below are 15 T cell receptor beta chains sequenced from a single sample in a study of CD8 T cells in ankylosing spondylitis. Whole-study results and caveats: A motif in TCR beta, a set of roughly eight highly homologous variants, appeared characteristic of ankylosing spondylitis blood.

These receptors have no known antigen. TCRdb used MiXCR to reprocess the 5' RACE reads, holding one entry per CDR3 protein. Altogether 800,000 to 900,000 distinct CDR3 sequences are present, 12% being singletons, with the ten largest covering about 0.49%. The sample taken for sequencing was blood, either unsorted or a sorted T cell fraction (not recorded which). These receptor sequences come from a male donor with ankylosing spondylitis.

The chain is built from TRBV2 and TRBJ2-2; TRBD2 might be the D (6 bases). V was pared by 7 bases and J by 5 bases, with 11 bases between. The CDR3 is made up of 13 amino acids. The germline V gene encodes CDR1 SNHLY and CDR2 FYNNEI. CDR3 residues: CASNDRGTGELFF. The CDR3 DNA reads TGTGCCAGCAATGACCGGGGGACCGGGGAGCTGTTTTTT.

The table lists this clonotype with a few counts. J is TRBJ1-2 and V is TRBV7-9, with D uncertain. V was pared by 2 bases and J by 7 bases, with 14 bases between. The germline gives CDR1 SEHNR, CDR2 FQNEAQ (reference sequence). The CDR3 totals 14 residues. In nucleotides, the CDR3 is TGTGCCAGCAGCTTAATGTCGCGGGAAGTTGGCTACACCTTC. This translates into CASSLMSREVGYTF. Using reference TRBV7-9 and TRBJ1-2 for the parts outside the CDR3, the full variable domain is DTGVSQNPRHKITKRGQNVTFRCDPISEHNRLYWYRQTLGQGPEFLTYFQNEAQLEKSRLLSDRFSAERPKGSFSTLEIQRTEQGDSAMYLCASSLMSREVGYTFGSGTRLTVV.

The V gene is TRBV18, the J gene TRBJ1-1, with TRBD1 identical over 7 bases. The V gene's germline CDR1 is KGHSH and CDR2 LQKENI. The CDR3 spans 14 residues. V was clipped by 6 bases and J by 4 bases; unmatched bases: 8. CDR3 residues: CASSPERGPTEAFF. For the CDR3, the DNA is TGTGCCAGCTCCCCCGAGAGGGGGCCCACTGAAGCTTTCTTT. The whole variable domain, filled in from reference TRBV18 and TRBJ1-1, reads NAGVMQNPRHLVRRRGQEARLRCSPMKGHSHVYWYRQLPEEGLKFMVYLQKENIIDESGMPKERFSAEFPKEGPSILRIQQVVRGDSAAYFCASSPERGPTEAFFGQGTRLTVV.

This clonotype was seen more than once but under ten times. The chain has TRBV6-1 and TRBJ1-2, with unresolved D. The CDR3 has 12 residues. V was shortened by 1 base and J by 5 bases, with 5 bases between the two germline ends. Germline V CDR1 and CDR2: MNHNS, SASEGT. This CDR3 reads CASSEGEYGYTF. The CDR3 nucleotides are TGTGCCAGCAGTGAAGGAGAATATGGCTACACCTTC.

There are a few counts of this clonotype. The rearrangement uses TRBV20-1 and TRBJ2-3; D is possibly TRBD2 (6 bases). This CDR3 has 16 amino acids. V lost 0 bases to trimming and J lost 6 bases, with 19 bases between them. Germline lookup yields CDR1 DFQATT and CDR2 SNEGSKA (reference sequence). The CDR3 DNA follows: TGCAGTGCTAGAGATTGGGATAGCGGTGGACTGGATACGCAGTATTTT. This translates into CSARDWDSGGLDTQYF.

This clonotype was observed a handful of times. The V call is TRBV20-1, the J call TRBJ2-7; 12 positions match TRBD1. The CDR3 sequence is 16 residues long. Per germline, CDR1 DFQATT and CDR2 SNEGSKA (reference sequence). Trimming cost V 4 bases and J 4 bases; bases outside gene matches: 11. The CDR3 region is CSATGLPGQGAYEQYF. The CDR3 bases are TGCAGTGCTACGGGCCTACCGGGACAGGGGGCTTACGAGCAGTACTTC.

In this sample, this clonotype turned up a few times. This chain joins TRBV5-6 and TRBJ1-6; 7 bases line up with TRBD1. Germline-derived CDR1 and CDR2 are SGHDT and YYEEEE. After removal of 4 bases from V and 6 bases from J, the junction contained 13 bases not matched to a gene. The length of the CDR3 is 17 residues. CDR3 sequence (DNA): TGTGCCAGCAGCCGAGGCTACCGGGACAGAGTTAATTCACCCCTCCACTTT. It codes for CASSRGYRDRVNSPLHF. Based on the CDR3 plus reference TRBV5-6 and TRBJ1-6, the full variable domain is DAGVTQSPTHLIKTRGQQVTLRCSPKSGHDTVSWYQQALGQGPQFIFQYYEEEERQRGNFPDRFSGHQFPNYSSELNVNALLLGDSALYLCASSRGYRDRVNSPLHFGNGTRLTVT.

This clonotype was observed a handful of times. The rearrangement joins TRBV3-1 to TRBJ1-5, with no clear D. CDR3 length: 14 residues. V was shortened by 3 bases and J by 0 bases, with 6 bases between the two germline ends. Looked up from germline, CDR1 is LGHDT and CDR2 is YNNKEL (reference sequence). CDR3 sequence reads: CASSHRSSNQPQHF. The CDR3 nucleotides are TGTGCCAGCAGCCACCGGAGTAGCAATCAGCCCCAGCATTTT.

V usage is TRBV20-1 and J usage is TRBJ2-3; 9 bases match TRBD2. Germline values: CDR1 DFQATT, CDR2 SNEGSKA (reference sequence). V dropped 2 bases and J dropped 3; count of bases not matched to a gene: 6. This CDR3 is built from 15 residues. The CDR3 DNA reads as TGCAGTGCTAGATTTCCTAGCGGGATAACAGATACGCAGTATTTT. Encoded protein: CSARFPSGITDTQYF.

This sequence joins TRBV5-1 and TRBJ2-7, with 8 bases identical to TRBD1. The J call may be mistaken, given a closer DNA end match to TRBJ2-1. Per the germline V gene, CDR1 is SGHRS and CDR2 is YFSETQ. CDR3 length equals 15 residues. DNA of the CDR3: TGCGCCAGCAGCTTGGGGCAGGGGGCAGTCTACGAGCAGTTCTTC. Amino acids: CASSLGQGAVYEQFF.

This chain connects TRBV7-3 to TRBJ2-2; maybe TRBD1 (5 bases). CDR3 length: 13 amino acids. Per germline, CDR1 SGHTA and CDR2 FQGTGA. The germline V and J ends were trimmed by 0 bases and 7 bases, with 6 bases remaining between them. CDR3 sequence reads: CASSLTRVGELFF. The DNA of the CDR3 is TGTGCCAGCAGCTTAACCAGGGTCGGGGAGCTGTTTTTT. Combining the CDR3 with reference TRBV7-3 and TRBJ2-2 gives the whole variable domain GAGVSQTPSNKVTEKGKYVELRCDPISGHTALYWYRQSLGQGPEFLIYFQGTGAADDSGLPNDRFFAVRPEGSVSTLKIQRTERGDSAVYLCASSLTRVGELFFGEGSRLTVL.

This clonotype was counted a few times. Sequence at one end of the junction differs from germline and may be a read error. The genes are TRBV12-3 or TRBV12-4 and TRBJ2-3; D not resolved. The CDR3 sequence is 15 residues long. This CDR3 reads CASRFGRSLTDTQYF. In DNA form, the CDR3 reads TGTGCCAGCCGTTTCGGACGCTCACTCACAGATACGCAGTATTTT.

This clonotype was counted many times. V and J are TRBV4-2 and TRBJ1-3; no definite D call. V was trimmed by 1 base and J by 0 bases, leaving 4 bases between them. The CDR3 spans 14 residues. Germline values: CDR1 LGHNA, CDR2 YNFKEQ. The CDR3 DNA sequence: TGTGCCAGCAGCCAAGCGGCCTCTGGAAACACCATATATTTT. Translated: CASSQAASGNTIYF.

This clonotype was recorded a few times. This chain links TRBV20-1 with TRBJ2-5, with a tentative D call TRBD2 (6 bases). The CDR3 consists of 12 residues. In germline, CDR1 is DFQATT, CDR2 SNEGSKA (reference sequence). The CDR3 is CSGAREQETQYF. CDR3 in DNA: TGCTCCGGGGCCCGGGAGCAAGAGACCCAGTACTTC.

This clonotype was seen ten or more times. DNA of the CDR3: TGTGCCAGCAGCGTCGATACAGGGGAAACTGGAAACACCATATATTTT. Protein sequence: CASSVDTGETGNTIYF. The V and J genes are TRBV9 and TRBJ1-3, with TRBD1 identical over 7 bases. The CDR3 has 16 residues. Germline-derived CDR1 and CDR2 are SGDLS and YYNGEE. With 2 bases clipped from V and 2 bases from J, the junction kept 7 bases outside the gene matches.